Shown below are 17 T cell receptor beta chains from a single sample sequenced in a study of T cells in Graves' hyperthyroidism and ophthalmopathy. Authors of the study amplified TCR beta CDR3 regions from RNA transcripts. Researchers ran a first-round RT-PCR on the TCR CDR3 using the HTBI primer set. A single record per CDR3 protein comes from TCRdb applying MiXCR to the multiplex PCR reads. The table shows fewer than 650,000 distinct CDR3 sequences, with 14% occurring only once. The specimen was blood. Receptor source: a woman under 30 with Graves' ophthalmopathy.

This clonotype was seen only a few times. The genes are TRBV5-1 and TRBJ2-3, with 8 bases lining up with TRBD2. The CDR3 consists of 15 residues. Germline V gene sequence: CDR1 SGHRS, CDR2 YFSETQ. V dropped 3 bases and J dropped 12; count of bases not matched to a gene: 15. The CDR3, as DNA: TGCGCCAGCAGCTCCTCTGTAGCGGGAAACACAGATCAGTATTTT. Translation: CASSSSVAGNTDQYF. Drawing the rest from reference TRBV5-1 and TRBJ2-3, the complete variable domain is KAGVTQTPRYLIKTRGQQVTLSCSPISGHRSVSWYQQTPGQGLQFLFEYFSETQRNKGNFPGRFSGRQFSNSRSEMNVSTLELGDSALYLCASSSSVAGNTDQYFGPGTRLTVL.

This clonotype was found a few times. The chain links TRBV4-2 to TRBJ1-3; TRBD1 matches 12 bases. Losses at the gene ends were 4 bases for V and 7 bases for J; bases not matched to a gene: 11. CDR1 LGHNA and CDR2 YNFKEQ come from the germline V gene. The CDR3 runs to 17 residues. CDR3 sequence: CASSRPTGQGAWNTIYF. CDR3 sequence (DNA): TGTGCCAGCAGCCGCCCGACGGGACAGGGGGCCTGGAACACCATATATTTT.

At least ten counts were recorded for this clonotype. J is TRBJ2-3 and V is TRBV5-4, with D perhaps matching TRBD2 (6 bases). Trimming removed 0 bases at V and 2 bases at J, with 13 bases between. CDR3 length: 16 residues. Germline assignment: CDR1 SGHNT and CDR2 YYREEE (reference sequence). The CDR3 loop is CASSLDPGGTTDTQYF. The CDR3 coding sequence is TGTGCCAGCAGCTTGGATCCAGGAGGGACCACAGATACGCAGTATTTT.

Ten or more counts support this clonotype. This chain joins TRBV18 and TRBJ1-5, with D uncertain. The germline V gene has CDR1 KGHSH and CDR2 LQKENI. V was shortened by 5 bases and J by 7 bases, with 15 bases between the two germline ends. The CDR3 consists of 14 residues. In DNA form, the CDR3 reads TGTGCCAGCTCATCGAACCGGCTTAACCAGCCCCAGCATTTT. As protein: CASSSNRLNQPQHF. The full variable domain, completed using reference TRBV18 and TRBJ1-5, is NAGVMQNPRHLVRRRGQEARLRCSPMKGHSHVYWYRQLPEEGLKFMVYLQKENIIDESGMPKERFSAEFPKEGPSILRIQQVVRGDSAAYFCASSSNRLNQPQHFGDGTRLSIL.

This clonotype was observed many times. V is TRBV6-1 and J is TRBJ1-2; perhaps TRBD1 as D (5 bases). V shed 5 bases and J shed 3 bases, with 22 bases lying between them. The CDR3 consists of 17 residues. Germline-derived CDR1 and CDR2 are MNHNS and SASEGT. The CDR3 nucleotides are TGTGCCAGCAGTTCCCTAACCCCGGGACGGACCTACTATGGCTACACCTTC. This codes for CASSSLTPGRTYYGYTF.

Ten or more counts support this clonotype. V gene TRBV12-5 combines with J gene TRBJ2-3; 10 positions match TRBD2. CDR1 LGHNT and CDR2 FRNRAP come from the germline V gene. V gave up 5 bases and J gave up 1 base; unmatched junction bases: 3. This CDR3 is 15 amino acids long. CDR3 amino acids: CASGPSGRGTDTQYF. CDR3 DNA: TGTGCTAGTGGTCCCAGCGGGAGGGGCACAGATACGCAGTATTTT.

The DNA of the CDR3 is TGCGCCAGCAGCCCCGGCAAATCTAACGCTGAAGCTTTCTTT. It yields the protein CASSPGKSNAEAFF. The chain employs TRBV5-1 and TRBJ1-1; D call uncertain. This CDR3 comprises 14 residues. CDR1 SGHRS and CDR2 YFSETQ come from the germline V gene. Trimming left V 4 bases short and J 6 bases short, with 16 bases between.

About this clonotype itself: This clone may be a read error of a much larger clone one base away. The chain uses TRBV20-1 and TRBJ2-1; TRBD2 matches 9 bases. CDR1 DFQATT and CDR2 SNEGSKA come from the germline V gene (reference sequence). The CDR3 is made up of 16 amino acids. Here the CDR3 reads CSASTPTSGVYNEQSF. The CDR3 DNA is TGCAGTGCGAGCACCCCGACTAGCGGAGTATACAATGAGCAGTCCTTC.

This clonotype has more than one count but fewer than ten. The chain is built from TRBV27 and TRBJ1-1; 7 positions match TRBD1. This CDR3 is built from 13 residues. Looked up from germline, CDR1 is MNHEY and CDR2 is SMNVEV (reference sequence). V was clipped by 6 bases and J by 5 bases; unmatched bases: 6. CDR3 region: CASRTGTVTEAFF. The CDR3 coding sequence is TGTGCCAGCAGGACCGGGACAGTGACTGAAGCTTTCTTT.

This clonotype was counted ten times or more. The V gene is TRBV6-1, the J gene TRBJ2-7, with 7 bases fitting TRBD1. J lost 0 bases, V lost 8 bases, and 10 bases had no gene match. The CDR3 loop spans 15 amino acids. CDR1 MNHNS and CDR2 SASEGT come from the germline V gene. Here the CDR3 reads CASGSVDRSSYEQYF. In DNA, the CDR3 is TGTGCCAGCGGGAGCGTGGACAGGAGCTCCTACGAGCAGTACTTC.

The chain couples TRBV12-3 or TRBV12-4 to TRBJ1-2, with D tentatively TRBD1 (5 bases). V was trimmed by 7 bases and J by 5 bases, leaving 17 bases between them. CDR3 length equals 14 residues. CDR3 amino acids: CASIMTGTRYGYTF. For the CDR3, the DNA is TGTGCCAGCATCATGACCGGGACGCGATATGGCTACACCTTC.

This clonotype has only a few counts. This chain connects TRBV20-1 to TRBJ2-5; TRBD2 agrees at 7 bases. V gave up 4 bases and J gave up 5 bases; unmatched junction bases: 13. Per germline, CDR1 DFQATT and CDR2 SNEGSKA (reference sequence). This CDR3 is 15 amino acids long. CDR3 bases: TGCAGTGCTATCCTGGCGACGGGAGGAGGGGAGACCCAGTACTTC. Protein sequence: CSAILATGGGETQYF.

This clonotype was observed many times. The chain has TRBV13 and TRBJ1-1; no reliable D call. The CDR3 consists of 15 residues. From germline, CDR1 is PRHDT and CDR2 FYEKMQ (reference sequence). Trimming stripped 0 bases from V and 0 bases from J, with 8 bases between. The CDR3 sequence is CASSLGPSLNTEAFF. The DNA of the CDR3 is TGTGCCAGCAGCTTAGGCCCCAGTCTGAACACTGAAGCTTTCTTT.

This chain connects TRBV3-1 to TRBJ2-1; TRBD1 might be the D (6 bases). Germline-derived CDR1 and CDR2 are LGHDT and YNNKEL (reference sequence). This CDR3 contains 15 residues. V dropped 3 bases and J dropped 2 bases, with 11 bases sitting between them. CDR3 amino acids: CASSQGAAAYNEQFF. The CDR3 nucleotides read TGTGCCAGCAGCCAGGGGGCCGCCGCCTACAATGAGCAGTTCTTC.

This clonotype was observed at least ten times. The V call is TRBV7-9, the J call TRBJ2-5; D unclear. This CDR3 has 15 residues. The V and J ends lost 0 bases and 1 base respectively, with 9 bases between them. CDR1 SEHNR and CDR2 FQNEAQ come from the germline V gene (reference sequence). CDR3: CASSLAMSTQETQYF. DNA for the CDR3: TGTGCCAGCAGCTTAGCTATGTCGACCCAAGAGACCCAGTACTTC.

The chain links TRBV12-3 or TRBV12-4 to TRBJ2-7, with 7 nucleotides matching TRBD2. This CDR3 comprises 18 residues. With 0 bases clipped from V and 0 bases from J, the junction kept 11 bases outside the gene matches. The CDR3 is CASSLARGWAGASYEQYF. The CDR3 nucleotides read TGTGCCAGCAGTTTAGCGAGGGGTTGGGCGGGAGCCTCCTACGAGCAGTACTTC.

This clonotype was observed a handful of times. The gene calls are TRBV19 and TRBJ2-1; D unclear. In germline, CDR1 is LNHDA, CDR2 SQIVND (reference sequence). This CDR3 is 11 amino acids long. Trimming removed 7 bases at V and 10 bases at J, with 11 bases between. In nucleotides, the CDR3 is TGTGCCAGTACCACCGGAACAGAGCAGTTCTTC. As protein: CASTTGTEQFF.